These T cell receptor beta chains were read from a single sample in a study of blood T cell repertoires in COVID-19. Libraries were prepared by immunoSEQ multiplex PCR; TCRdb keeps only in-frame clonotypes and omits some of them. The sample lists hundreds of thousands of clones; approximately 90% were seen once. The sequenced sample consisted of PBMCs or T cells enriched from blood (not recorded which). These receptors were obtained from a woman in her late teens or twenties with acute COVID-19. CDR3s include the opening cysteine and the closing phenylalanine or tryptophan. The D gene is left open where the match is weak. Only some rows state a clone size, as once, few, many or a class for expanded clones.

j_gene: TRBJ2-5
abundance: once
v_gene: TRBV4-3
d_gene: .
CDR3nt: TGCGCCAGCAGCCTACGGACAGGGAGGGGGGAGACCCAGTACTTC
CDR3aa: CASSLRTGRGETQYF

j_gene: TRBJ1-2
abundance: .
v_gene: TRBV28
d_gene: TRBD1
CDR3nt: TGTGCCAGCAGTGGACAGGAGCCCTTCTATGGCTACACCTTC
CDR3aa: CASSGQEPFYGYTF

j_gene: TRBJ2-2
abundance: .
v_gene: TRBV28
d_gene: .
CDR3nt: TGTGCCAGCAGGGAGGAACCCGGGGAGCTGTTTTTT
CDR3aa: CASREEPGELFF

j_gene: TRBJ1-6
abundance: .
v_gene: TRBV6-6
d_gene: .
CDR3nt: TGTGCCAGCAGTTACTCATCGCAGGGTACGCCCCTCCACTTT
CDR3aa: CASSYSSQGTPLHF

j_gene: TRBJ1-1
abundance: few
v_gene: TRBV5-4
d_gene: TRBD1
CDR3nt: TGTGCCAGCAGCTTGGATTCAGGGGGAGGTGAAGCTTTCTTT
CDR3aa: CASSLDSGGGEAFF

j_gene: TRBJ2-7
abundance: .
v_gene: TRBV6-1
d_gene: .
CDR3nt: TGTGCCAGCAGTGAAGTTGGGCTACAGTACTTC
CDR3aa: CASSEVGLQYF

j_gene: TRBJ2-2
abundance: .
v_gene: TRBV27
d_gene: TRBD2
CDR3nt: TGTGCCAGTCAGCGGGGGCAACAGACCGGGGAGCTGTTTTTT
CDR3aa: CASQRGQQTGELFF

j_gene: TRBJ2-7
abundance: few
v_gene: TRBV29-1
d_gene: TRBD1
CDR3nt: TGCAGCGTTGTTCGGGACAGGGGACGCTACGAGCAGTACTTC
CDR3aa: CSVVRDRGRYEQYF

j_gene: TRBJ2-3
abundance: once
v_gene: TRBV7-2
d_gene: .
CDR3nt: TGTGCCAGCAGCCTCCAAGGCGGGGCTACAGATACGCAGTATTTT
CDR3aa: CASSLQGGATDTQYF

j_gene: TRBJ2-7
abundance: .
v_gene: TRBV6-5
d_gene: TRBD2
CDR3nt: TGTGCCAGCAGTTACTCGGGAGGGAACGAGCAGTACTTC
CDR3aa: CASSYSGGNEQYF

j_gene: TRBJ1-5
abundance: .
v_gene: TRBV28
d_gene: .
CDR3nt: TGTGCCAGCAGTTTACGACAGAATAGCAATCAGCCCCAGCATTTT
CDR3aa: CASSLRQNSNQPQHF

j_gene: TRBJ1-1
abundance: .
v_gene: TRBV2
d_gene: .
CDR3nt: TGTGCCAGCAGTGCCCAACTGCACACTGAAGCTTTCTTT
CDR3aa: CASSAQLHTEAFF

j_gene: TRBJ1-4
abundance: .
v_gene: TRBV30
d_gene: .
CDR3nt: TGTGCCTGGGATAGAGGGCTCGGCACAACTAATGAAAAACTGTTTTTT
CDR3aa: CAWDRGLGTTNEKLFF

j_gene: TRBJ2-1
abundance: .
v_gene: TRBV24-1
d_gene: TRBD1
CDR3nt: TGTGCCACCAGTGGGCCAGGGGGCTTAGGTGAGCAGTTCTTC
CDR3aa: CATSGPGGLGEQFF

j_gene: TRBJ2-5
abundance: .
v_gene: TRBV20-1
d_gene: .
CDR3nt: TGCAGTGCCACTAGCAAGACCCAGTACTTC
CDR3aa: CSATSKTQYF

j_gene: TRBJ2-1
abundance: .
v_gene: TRBV10-3
d_gene: TRBD2
CDR3nt: TGTGCCATCACTGCTAGCGGGGGGGGCGATGAGCAGTTCTTC
CDR3aa: CAITASGGGDEQFF

j_gene: TRBJ1-5
abundance: .
v_gene: TRBV7-2
d_gene: TRBD1
CDR3nt: TGTGCCAGCAGCTCCGGACAGGGGGGAAATCAGCCCCAGCATTTT
CDR3aa: CASSSGQGGNQPQHF

j_gene: TRBJ2-6
abundance: .
v_gene: TRBV3-1/TRBV3-2
d_gene: .
CDR3nt: TGTGCCAGCAGCCAAACAGTCGGGGCCAACGTCCTGACTTTC
CDR3aa: CASSQTVGANVLTF

j_gene: TRBJ1-1
abundance: once
v_gene: TRBV18
d_gene: TRBD1
CDR3nt: TGTGCCAGCTCTCCCGGGACAGGGGCTGAAGCTTTCTTT
CDR3aa: CASSPGTGAEAFF

j_gene: TRBJ1-1
abundance: .
v_gene: TRBV29-1
d_gene: .
CDR3nt: TGCAGCGCTAGAACGGACAGCCTCAACACTGAAGCTTTCTTT
CDR3aa: CSARTDSLNTEAFF

j_gene: TRBJ1-3
abundance: .
v_gene: TRBV12-3/TRBV12-4
d_gene: .
CDR3nt: TGTGCCAGCACCGACAGTACCGGAAACACCATATATTTT
CDR3aa: CASTDSTGNTIYF

j_gene: TRBJ2-3
abundance: once
v_gene: TRBV28
d_gene: .
CDR3nt: TGTGCCAGCAGCCCTCCTCGCGGTCAGACCTACACAGATACGCAGTATTTT
CDR3aa: CASSPPRGQTYTDTQYF

j_gene: TRBJ1-2
abundance: once
v_gene: TRBV6-5
d_gene: TRBD1
CDR3nt: TGTGCCAGCAGTTACTCGGGACAGTCCCATGGCTACACCTTC
CDR3aa: CASSYSGQSHGYTF

j_gene: TRBJ1-1
abundance: .
v_gene: TRBV6-2/TRBV6-3
d_gene: .
CDR3nt: TGTGCCAGCAATTACCGTTTGGGGAGAGGCACTGAAGCTTTCTTT
CDR3aa: CASNYRLGRGTEAFF

j_gene: TRBJ1-1
abundance: .
v_gene: TRBV11-2
d_gene: TRBD1
CDR3nt: TGTGCCAGCAGCCCTCCGGACAGGGTTATCGCTGAAGCTTTCTTT
CDR3aa: CASSPPDRVIAEAFF

j_gene: TRBJ2-6
abundance: once
v_gene: TRBV11-3
d_gene: TRBD2
CDR3nt: TGTGCCAGCAGCTCAAGGACTAGCGGGGGCTCTGGGGCCAACGTCCTGACTTTC
CDR3aa: CASSSRTSGGSGANVLTF

j_gene: TRBJ1-6
abundance: .
v_gene: TRBV27
d_gene: TRBD1
CDR3nt: TGTGCCAGCAGTACAGGGGAATATAATTCACCCCTCCACTTT
CDR3aa: CASSTGEYNSPLHF

j_gene: TRBJ2-7
abundance: .
v_gene: TRBV4-3
d_gene: .
CDR3nt: TGCGCCAGCAGCCAGGGTCTGGGACAAAGGTACGAGCAGTACTTC
CDR3aa: CASSQGLGQRYEQYF

j_gene: TRBJ2-1
abundance: .
v_gene: TRBV30
d_gene: TRBD2
CDR3nt: TGTGCCTGGAGTGCGGGAGGGCCCCTCAATGAGCAGTTCTTC
CDR3aa: CAWSAGGPLNEQFF

j_gene: TRBJ2-7
abundance: .
v_gene: TRBV28
d_gene: .
CDR3nt: TGTGCCAGCATCGCAGGGACAGTGGAACGTCCTGGGGTGACTAGAAGTGTCTGGGGTTACGAGCAGTACTTC
CDR3aa: CASIAGTVERPGVTRSVWGYEQYF

j_gene: TRBJ1-5
abundance: .
v_gene: TRBV6-5
d_gene: TRBD1
CDR3nt: TGTGCCAGCAGACCGACAGGGAAGAATCAGCCCCAGCATTTT
CDR3aa: CASRPTGKNQPQHF

j_gene: TRBJ2-2
abundance: .
v_gene: TRBV29-1
d_gene: .
CDR3nt: TGCAGCGTTGTCCGGGAAACCGGGGAGCTGTTTTTT
CDR3aa: CSVVRETGELFF

j_gene: TRBJ2-3
abundance: .
v_gene: TRBV3-1/TRBV3-2
d_gene: .
CDR3nt: TGTGCCAGCAGCCAGGCGACTACATTTGGGACAGATACGCAGTATTTT
CDR3aa: CASSQATTFGTDTQYF

j_gene: TRBJ1-4
abundance: .
v_gene: TRBV28
d_gene: .
CDR3nt: TGTGCCAGCAGTTTCGCGGGGGGCCACCGCGAAAAACTGTTTTTT
CDR3aa: CASSFAGGHREKLFF

j_gene: TRBJ1-1
abundance: .
v_gene: TRBV30
d_gene: .
CDR3nt: TGTGCCTGGAATCGGCTAGAGACTGAAGCTTTCTTT
CDR3aa: CAWNRLETEAFF

j_gene: TRBJ1-5
abundance: once
v_gene: TRBV10-3
d_gene: .
CDR3nt: TGTGCCATCAGACAGGACCACAATCAGCCCCAGCATTTT
CDR3aa: CAIRQDHNQPQHF

j_gene: TRBJ1-5
abundance: once
v_gene: TRBV6-6
d_gene: .
CDR3nt: TGTGCCAGCAGAATACGAAGAGATAATCAGCCCCAGCATTTT
CDR3aa: CASRIRRDNQPQHF

j_gene: TRBJ2-3
abundance: .
v_gene: TRBV16
d_gene: .
CDR3nt: TGTGCCAGCAGCCATAGGGGCGTTTACACAGATACGCAGTATTTT
CDR3aa: CASSHRGVYTDTQYF